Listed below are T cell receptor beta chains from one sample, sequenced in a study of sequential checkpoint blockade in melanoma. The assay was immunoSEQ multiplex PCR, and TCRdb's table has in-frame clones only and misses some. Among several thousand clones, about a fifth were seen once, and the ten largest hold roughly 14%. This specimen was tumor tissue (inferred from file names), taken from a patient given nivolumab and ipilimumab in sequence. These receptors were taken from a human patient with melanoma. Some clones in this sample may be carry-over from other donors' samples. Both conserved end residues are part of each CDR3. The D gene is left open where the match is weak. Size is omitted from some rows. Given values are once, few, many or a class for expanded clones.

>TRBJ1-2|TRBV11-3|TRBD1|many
CASSPGTGWYGYTF
TGTGCCAGCAGCCCGGGGACAGGGTGGTATGGCTACACCTTC
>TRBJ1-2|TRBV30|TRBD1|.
CAWSVGDRDATF
TGTGCCTGGAGTGTAGGGGACAGGGACGCCACCTTC
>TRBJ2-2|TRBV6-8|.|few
CASIKQGGTGELFF
TGTGCCAGCATAAAACAAGGGGGTACCGGGGAGCTGTTTTTT
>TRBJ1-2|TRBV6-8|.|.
CASSYSRDKRDTF
TGTGCCAGCAGTTACTCGAGGGACAAGCGCGACACCTTC
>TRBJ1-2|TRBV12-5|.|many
CASEPLYRDYGYTF
TGTGCCAGTGAGCCCCTTTACAGGGACTATGGCTACACCTTC
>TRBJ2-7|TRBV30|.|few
CAWRRGEFSYEQYF
TGTGCCTGGAGGAGAGGCGAATTTTCCTACGAGCAGTACTTC
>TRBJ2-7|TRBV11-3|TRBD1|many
CASTIHARQGPYEQYF
TGTGCCAGCACCATTCATGCCCGACAGGGCCCCTACGAGCAGTACTTC
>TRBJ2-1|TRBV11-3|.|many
CASSPPGAFSYNEQFF
TGTGCCAGCAGCCCTCCTGGGGCCTTCTCCTACAATGAGCAGTTCTTC
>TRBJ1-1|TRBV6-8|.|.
CASSPPGGPTEAFF
TGTGCCAGCAGTCCCCCCGGGGGCCCCACTGAAGCTTTCTTT
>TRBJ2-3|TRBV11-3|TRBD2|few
CASSLLTSGVGDTQYF
TGTGCCAGCAGCTTATTGACTAGCGGGGTGGGGGATACGCAGTATTTT
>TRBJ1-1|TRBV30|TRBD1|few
CAWDRENTEAFF
TGTGCCTGGGACAGGGAGAACACTGAAGCTTTCTTT
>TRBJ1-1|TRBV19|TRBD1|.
CASSVGQGMNTEAFF
TGTGCCAGTAGTGTTGGACAGGGGATGAACACTGAAGCTTTCTTT
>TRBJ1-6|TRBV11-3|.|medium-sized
CASSLGDSYSPLHF
TGTGCCAGCAGCTTGGGGGACTCATATTCACCCCTCCACTTT
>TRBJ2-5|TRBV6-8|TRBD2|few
CASSNAGTSGGQYF
TGTGCCAGCAGTAACGCCGGGACTAGCGGGGGGCAGTACTTC
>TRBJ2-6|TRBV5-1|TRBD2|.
CASSSERGGHYGANVLTF
TGCGCCAGCAGCTCCGAGCGGGGGGGCCATTACGGGGCCAACGTCCTGACTTTC
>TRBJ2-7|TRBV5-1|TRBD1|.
CASRPGQGDYEQYF
TGCGCCAGCAGGCCGGGACAGGGAGACTACGAGCAGTACTTC
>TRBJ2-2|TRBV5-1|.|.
CASSLGQNTGELFF
TGCGCCAGCAGCTTGGGGCAGAACACCGGGGAGCTGTTTTTT
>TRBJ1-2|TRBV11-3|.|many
CASSPAITNYGYTF
TGTGCCAGCAGCCCAGCCATTACTAACTATGGCTACACCTTC
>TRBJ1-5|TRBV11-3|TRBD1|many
CASSKDRGGNQPQHF
TGTGCCAGCAGCAAAGACAGGGGCGGCAATCAGCCCCAGCATTTT
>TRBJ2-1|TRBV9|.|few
CASSGESNEQFF
TGTGCCAGCAGTGGTGAGAGTAATGAGCAGTTCTTC
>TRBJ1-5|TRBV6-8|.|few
CASSPRARGDYSNQPQHF
TGTGCCAGCAGCCCCCGCGCCCGAGGAGATTATAGCAATCAGCCCCAGCATTTT
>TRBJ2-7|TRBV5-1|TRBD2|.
CASSPGVAGVTYEQYF
TGCGCCAGCAGCCCCGGGGTAGCGGGGGTAACCTACGAGCAGTACTTC
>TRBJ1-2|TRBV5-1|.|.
CASSLGQTLYGYTF
TGCGCCAGCAGCTTGGGACAGACTCTTTATGGCTACACCTTC
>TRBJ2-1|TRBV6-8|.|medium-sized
CASRKGGYNEQFF
TGTGCCAGCAGGAAAGGGGGCTACAATGAGCAGTTCTTC
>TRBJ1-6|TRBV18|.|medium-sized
CASSPGQGFNSPLHF
TGTGCCAGCTCACCAGGGCAGGGCTTTAATTCACCCCTCCACTTT
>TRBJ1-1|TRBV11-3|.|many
CASSSSGLMNTEAFF
TGTGCCAGCAGCTCCTCGGGCCTCATGAACACTGAAGCTTTCTTT
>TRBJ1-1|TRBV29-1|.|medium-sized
CSVRGEANTEAFF
TGCAGCGTTAGGGGCGAAGCGAACACTGAAGCTTTCTTT
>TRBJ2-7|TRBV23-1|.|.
CASSPGRDGSYEQYF
TGCGCCAGCAGCCCCGGACGGGACGGCTCCTACGAGCAGTACTTC
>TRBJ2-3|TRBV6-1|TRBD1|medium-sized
CASSEAQQGADTQYF
TGTGCCAGCAGTGAAGCGCAACAGGGGGCAGATACGCAGTATTTT
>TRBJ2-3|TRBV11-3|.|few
CASSPTPSSTDTQYF
TGTGCCAGCAGCCCCACTCCCTCGAGCACAGATACGCAGTATTTT
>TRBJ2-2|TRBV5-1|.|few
CASSLGHRNTGELFF
TGCGCCAGCAGCTTGGGACACAGAAACACCGGGGAGCTGTTTTTT
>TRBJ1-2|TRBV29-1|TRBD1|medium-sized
CSVDGQGEYYGYTF
TGCAGCGTTGACGGACAGGGGGAGTACTATGGCTACACCTTC
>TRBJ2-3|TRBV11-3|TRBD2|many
CASSGTSDRTDTQYF
TGTGCCAGCAGCGGGACTAGTGACCGCACAGATACGCAGTATTTT
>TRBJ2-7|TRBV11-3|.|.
CASSFGWQANYEQYF
TGTGCCAGCAGCTTCGGATGGCAGGCCAACTACGAGCAGTACTTC
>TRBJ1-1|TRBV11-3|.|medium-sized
CASSPGTFNTEAFF
TGTGCCAGCAGCCCCGGGACATTTAACACTGAAGCTTTCTTT
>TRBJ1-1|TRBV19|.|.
CATSRSLQAGSTEAFF
TGTGCCACTAGTAGAAGTCTTCAAGCGGGAAGCACTGAAGCTTTCTTT
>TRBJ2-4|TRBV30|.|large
CAWRPGVIAKNIQYF
TGTGCCTGGAGACCAGGGGTAATAGCCAAAAACATTCAGTACTTC
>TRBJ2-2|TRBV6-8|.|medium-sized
CAISVPSNTGELFF
TGTGCCATCAGTGTCCCCTCGAACACCGGGGAGCTGTTTTTT
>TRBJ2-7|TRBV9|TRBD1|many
CASSPADRDYEQYF
TGTGCCAGCAGCCCCGCGGACAGGGACTACGAGCAGTACTTC
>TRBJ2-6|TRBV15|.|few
CATSRAQAWGSGANVLTF
TGTGCCACCAGCAGAGCCCAGGCCTGGGGATCTGGGGCCAACGTCCTGACTTTC
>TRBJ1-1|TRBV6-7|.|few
CASSEFAEAFF
TGTGCCAGCAGTGAATTTGCTGAAGCTTTCTTT
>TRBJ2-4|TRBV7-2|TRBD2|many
CAIRTSGKNIQYF
TGTGCCATCCGGACTAGCGGCAAAAACATTCAGTACTTC
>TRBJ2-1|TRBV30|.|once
CAWSWPNEQFF
TGTGCCTGGAGCTGGCCAAATGAGCAGTTCTTC
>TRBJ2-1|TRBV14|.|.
CASSSITGLNSYNEQFF
TGTGCCAGCAGCTCGATAACCGGGTTGAACTCCTACAATGAGCAGTTCTTC
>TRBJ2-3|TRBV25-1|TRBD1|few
CASSLAGQGKTDTQYF
TGTGCCAGCAGTCTGGCGGGACAGGGAAAGACAGATACGCAGTATTTT
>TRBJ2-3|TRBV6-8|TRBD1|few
CASSYPGTGLPDTQYF
TGTGCCAGCAGTTACCCCGGGACAGGGTTGCCAGATACGCAGTATTTT
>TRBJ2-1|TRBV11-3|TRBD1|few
CASSFGTGHNEQFF
TGTGCCAGCAGCTTCGGGACAGGGCACAATGAGCAGTTCTTC
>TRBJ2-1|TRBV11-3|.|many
CASSSAGRGDYNEQFF
TGTGCCAGCAGCTCCGCGGGCAGGGGGGACTACAATGAGCAGTTCTTC
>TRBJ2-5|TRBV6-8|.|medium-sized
CASSPRTEGTQYF
TGTGCCAGCTCACCAAGGACAGAAGGGACCCAGTACTTC